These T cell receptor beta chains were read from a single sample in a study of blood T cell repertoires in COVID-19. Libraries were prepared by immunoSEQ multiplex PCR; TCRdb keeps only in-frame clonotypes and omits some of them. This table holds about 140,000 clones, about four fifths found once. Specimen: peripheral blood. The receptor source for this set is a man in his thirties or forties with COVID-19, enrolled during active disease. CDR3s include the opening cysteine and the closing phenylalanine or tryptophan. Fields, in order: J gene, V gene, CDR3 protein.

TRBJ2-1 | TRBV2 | CASSQERDNEQFF
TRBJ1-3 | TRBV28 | CASSDGTAGNTIYF
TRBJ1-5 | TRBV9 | CASSYRIGAWGLKSNQPQHF
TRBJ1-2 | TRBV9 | CASSVDGGGGGVGYTF
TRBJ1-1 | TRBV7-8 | CASSPNTGQGNTEAFF
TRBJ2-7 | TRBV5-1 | CASSLGALAGGNEQYF
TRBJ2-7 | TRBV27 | CASSLQGARDFEQYF
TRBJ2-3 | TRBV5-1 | CASSLWGEGTDTQYF
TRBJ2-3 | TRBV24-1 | CATATGTGGGDTQYF
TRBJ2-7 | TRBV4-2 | CASSQLHGEQYF
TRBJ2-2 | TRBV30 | CAWSVQLNTGELFF
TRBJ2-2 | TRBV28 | CASSPDLGLAGGTGELFF
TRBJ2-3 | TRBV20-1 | CSASFLAGSPDTQYF
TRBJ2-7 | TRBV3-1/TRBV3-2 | CASSQTSGTVYEQYF
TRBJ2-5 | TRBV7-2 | CASSPRLAGGRETQYF
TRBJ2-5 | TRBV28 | CASSLGETQYF
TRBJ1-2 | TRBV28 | CASSSGQVYYGYTF
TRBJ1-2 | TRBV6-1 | CASSQEYRYPNGYTF
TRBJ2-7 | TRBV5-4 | CASSTPHGTGVYEQYF
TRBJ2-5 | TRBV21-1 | CASSKGLALAREETQYF
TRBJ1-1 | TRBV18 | CASMAGDTEAFF
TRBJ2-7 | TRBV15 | CATSRDRGRGGEQYF
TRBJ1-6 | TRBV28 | CASSPGYSPLHF
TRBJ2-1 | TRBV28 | CASSLVSSRDEQFF
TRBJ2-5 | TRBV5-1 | CASGSTGETQYF
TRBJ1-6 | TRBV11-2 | CASSSWDRNNSPLHF
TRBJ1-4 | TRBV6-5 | CASSYSAGPNEKLFF
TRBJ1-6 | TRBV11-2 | CASSAGDRDASPLHF
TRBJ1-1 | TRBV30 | CAWSIRGSNTEAFF
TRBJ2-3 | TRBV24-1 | CATSDPRGADTQYF
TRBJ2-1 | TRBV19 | CASSYQSGTSSYNEQFF
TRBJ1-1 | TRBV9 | CASSVAMGAMNTEAFF
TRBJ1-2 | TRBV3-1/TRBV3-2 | CASSHRTGGGYTF
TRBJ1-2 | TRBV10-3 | CAISERQGIYGYTF
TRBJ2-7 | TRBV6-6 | CASTLGREEQYF
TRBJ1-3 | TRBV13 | CASSLAAGPSGNTIYF
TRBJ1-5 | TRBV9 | CASSVGQGNNQPQHF
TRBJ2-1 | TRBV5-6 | CASSLYGEQFF
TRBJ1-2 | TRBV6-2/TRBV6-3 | CASSPARDRGNGYTF
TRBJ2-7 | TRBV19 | CASSMSGGKGYEQYF
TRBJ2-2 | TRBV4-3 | CASSQERNTGELFF
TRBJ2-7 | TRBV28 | CASRWGLAGDYEQYF
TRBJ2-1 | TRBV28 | CASSSPSQAGGWVDEQFF
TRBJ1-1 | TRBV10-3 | CAISESRTGGTTEAFF